This T cell receptor (beta chain) was documented in a study of blood T cell repertoires in COVID-19. Study at large: The study drew acute and convalescent COVID-19 samples from the United States, Italy and Spain. PBMCs, B-cell-depleted T cells, or T cells provided the cDNA or gDNA that made up the material.

Germline trimming cut 0 bases from V and 5 bases from J; bases unmatched to any gene: 3. The V gene's germline CDR1 is SEHNR and CDR2 FQNEAQ (reference sequence). This CDR3 region has 15 residues. Generated by immunoSEQ multiplex PCR, the TCRdb table keeps only in-frame clones and is missing some. The table includes about 130,000 clones, approximately 74% detected once. Sample: peripheral blood. J is TRBJ2-2 and V is TRBV7-9; 7 bases are shared with TRBD1. This sequence originates from an elderly man with COVID-19, enrolled during active disease. The CDR3 DNA sequence: TGTGCCAGCAGCTTAGCAACAGGGGCGACCGGGGAGCTGTTTTTT. Protein sequence: CASSLATGATGELFF.